This T cell receptor (beta chain) emerged from a study of tumor-infiltrating lymphocytes in localized non-small cell lung cancer. Study at large: Resected tumor was paired with non-adjacent uninvolved lung from the same patient. Findings and limits, study-wide: No link was found between tumor T-cell fraction and recurrence-free survival. Each assay used a separate piece of the same tissue.

This table comes from immunoSEQ multiplex PCR, and its TCRdb copy is limited to in-frame clones, with some not included. This sample carries 13,000 to 15,000 clones, roughly four fifths of them seen once, and the ten largest clones take 15% to 20%. This clone showed up just a few times. Its antigen is not known. CDR3 length: 16 residues. In germline, CDR1 is SNHLY, CDR2 FYNNEI. The junction had 10 bases not matched to a gene; V was cut back by 6 bases and J by 2 bases. The sequenced material came from lung tumor tissue. The receptor was isolated from a human donor with non-small cell lung cancer. The rearrangement links TRBV2 to TRBJ2-3, with TRBD2 matching 8 bases. CDR3 protein: CASSDGLAYYTDTQYF. In DNA, the CDR3 is TGTGCCAGCAGCGACGGACTAGCTTATTACACAGATACGCAGTATTTT.